This entry lists 11 T cell receptor beta chains sequenced from one sample in a study of blood T cell repertoires in COVID-19. The protocol was immunoSEQ multiplex PCR, while the TCRdb copy is restricted to in-frame clones and leaves out a portion. This table holds 130,000 to 150,000 clones, around nine tenths found once. Sequences were obtained from peripheral blood. All receptors come from a man aged 45 to 65 with active or convalescent COVID-19.

The V and J genes are TRBV10-2 and TRBJ2-2, with 7 bases aligning to TRBD2. Germline CDR1 and CDR2: WSHSY and SAAADI. The CDR3 contains 13 residues. Germline trimming cut 7 bases from V and 7 bases from J; bases unmatched to any gene: 6. The CDR3 DNA sequence: TGCGCCAGCATGCCTCCTAGCGGCGGGGAGCTGTTTTTT. Its protein product is CASMPPSGGELFF.

The genes are TRBV28 and TRBJ1-1; D not resolved. The V end lost 9 bases, the J end lost 1 base, and 15 bases lay between the germline ends. This CDR3 is 14 amino acids long. Germline CDR1 is MDHEN and CDR2 is SYDVKM. CDR3 sequence (DNA): TGTGCCAGTACCTTAACGGACTCGAACACTGAAGCTTTCTTT. It specifies CASTLTDSNTEAFF.

A few counts support this clone. The rearrangement uses TRBV19 and TRBJ2-3, with 10 bases fitting TRBD2. The J segment lost 0 bases and the V segment lost 5 bases, leaving 2 bases of the junction unmatched. The CDR3 loop spans 15 amino acids. Germline CDR1 and CDR2: LNHDA and SQIVND (reference sequence). This CDR3 reads CASSQTSGSTDTQYF. The CDR3 DNA sequence: TGTGCCAGTAGTCAGACTAGCGGGAGCACAGATACGCAGTATTTT.

This sequence joins TRBV5-1 and TRBJ2-7; TRBD2 matches 13 bases. Germline loops: CDR1 SGHRS, CDR2 YFSETQ. The CDR3 runs 18 residues. After removal of 0 bases from V and 5 bases from J, the junction contained 11 bases not matched to a gene. The CDR3 nucleotides read TGCGCCAGCAGCTTGGTCCCGGGACTAGCGGGACGGGGAGACGAGCAGTACTTC. It translates to CASSLVPGLAGRGDEQYF.

This sequence joins TRBV9 and TRBJ1-5, with D unclear. The CDR3 is made up of 15 amino acids. Trimming left V 3 bases short and J 5 bases short, with 15 bases between. CDR1 and CDR2 (germline): SGDLS, YYNGEE. The CDR3 DNA reads as TGTGCCAGCAGCGCAGAGGGAGCAATGCATCAGCCCCAGCATTTT. Protein sequence: CASSAEGAMHQPQHF.

The chain couples TRBV19 to TRBJ2-1, with 9 bases that match TRBD2. Germline CDR1 reads LNHDA; CDR2 reads SQIVND (reference sequence). J gave up 3 bases and V 3 bases, and 3 bases lay outside the gene matches. The CDR3 contains 15 residues. The CDR3 region is CASSMASGIYNEQFF. The CDR3, as DNA: TGTGCCAGTAGTATGGCTAGCGGGATCTACAATGAGCAGTTCTTC.

The chain employs TRBV9 and TRBJ1-3; D not resolved. Trimming removed 0 bases from V and 0 bases from J, with 10 bases in between. This CDR3 region has 16 residues. Germline loops: CDR1 SGDLS, CDR2 YYNGEE. DNA of the CDR3: TGTGCCAGCAGCGTAGCTCTGGAGGTCTCTGGAAACACCATATATTTT. Its protein is CASSVALEVSGNTIYF.

V is TRBV6-5 and J is TRBJ2-2; tentative D call: TRBD2 (7 bases). The CDR3 runs to 13 residues. The germline gives CDR1 MNHEY, CDR2 SVGAGI. Trimming left V 6 bases short and J 6 bases short, with 11 bases between. CDR3 sequence reads: CASRNGGPGELFF. CDR3 DNA: TGTGCCAGCAGGAACGGGGGGCCCGGGGAGCTGTTTTTT.

The chain is built from TRBV19 and TRBJ2-1; 7 nucleotides align to TRBD1. The CDR3 extends over 14 amino acids. Unmatched junction bases numbered 7, after V lost 5 bases and J lost 6 bases. Looked up from germline, CDR1 is LNHDA and CDR2 is SQIVND (reference sequence). The CDR3 DNA is TGTGCCAGTAGTTATCAGGGGGTGTCCAATGAGCAGTTCTTC. Its translation: CASSYQGVSNEQFF.

The rearrangement joins TRBV9 to TRBJ1-1; D may be TRBD1 (5 bases). The V end lost 0 bases, the J end lost 1 base, and 10 bases lay between the germline ends. The CDR3 is 15 residues long. Germline V gene lookup returns CDR1 SGDLS and CDR2 YYNGEE. The CDR3 loop is CASSVDKGPNTEAFF. CDR3 DNA: TGTGCCAGCAGCGTAGATAAGGGGCCGAACACTGAAGCTTTCTTT.

This chain joins TRBV28 and TRBJ1-1; tentatively, D is TRBD1 (6 bases). The CDR3 is made up of 15 amino acids. Looked up from germline, CDR1 is MDHEN and CDR2 is SYDVKM. Trimming took 5 bases from V and 1 from J, leaving 14 bases between them. As DNA, the CDR3 is TGTGCCAGCAGTCCCCTCGGACAGAAGAACACTGAAGCTTTCTTT. Translation: CASSPLGQKNTEAFF. The full variable domain, with the rest looked up from reference TRBV28 and TRBJ1-1, is DVKVTQSSRYLVKRTGEKVFLECVQDMDHENMFWYRQDPGLGLRLIYFSYDVKMKEKGDIPEGYSVSREKKERFSLILESASTNQTSMYLCASSPLGQKNTEAFFGQGTRLTVV.